This T cell receptor beta chain was documented in a study of cytomegalovirus exposure and HLA in healthy donors. Broader study findings: A classifier reportedly called cytomegalovirus status with high sensitivity and specificity. The study recorded over 150 TCR beta chains that were cytomegalovirus-associated.

Of note for this clone: Its antigen remains unidentified.

Germline V CDR1 and CDR2: SQVTM, ANQGSEA. There are 12 residues in the CDR3. The J segment lost 4 bases and the V segment lost 8 bases, leaving 2 bases of the junction unmatched. Profiled with immunoSEQ multiplex PCR; TCRdb holds only in-frame clones, not every one. The table records tens of thousands of clones, 80% to 90% of them present only once. This chain links TRBV29-1 with TRBJ1-4, with TRBD1 matching over 9 bases. Sequences were obtained from PBMCs. The source of this sequence is a woman between 18 and 30 years old in good health and CMV-seropositive. As DNA, the CDR3 is TGCAGCCCGGACAGGGGTAATGAAAAACTGTTTTTT. It codes for CSPDRGNEKLFF.